This T cell receptor (beta chain) was identified in a study of Ad26.COV2.S vaccination and SARS-CoV-2 variants. About the research overall: By the intramuscular route, Ad26.COV2.S was given once, or twice 56 days apart.

Assay: immunoSEQ multiplex PCR; the TCRdb copy retains only in-frame clones and omits some. This sample has fewer than 400,000 clones; 86% occur once, and the top ten carry around 1.9%. Germline loops: CDR1 MNHEY, CDR2 SVGEGT. CDR3 length: 11 residues. Trimming took off 5 bases at V and 1 base at J, with 2 bases between the two ends. As for treatment: around 19 received Ad26.COV2.S at low or high dose, single or two shots; five or six received placebo; per-sample allocation not given. Collection of the samples took place on day 63 after the first injection of vaccine or placebo. The rearrangement uses TRBV6-2 or TRBV6-3 and TRBJ2-5; no definite D call. This clonotype was obtained from a person between 18 and 65 years old who received the Ad26.COV2.S COVID-19 vaccine or a placebo. The material was peripheral blood, obtained in a trial of Ad26.COV2.S vaccine versus placebo. This CDR3 reads CASSVQETQYF. CDR3 bases: TGTGCCAGCAGTGTCCAAGAGACCCAGTACTTC.